A single sample gave rise to the 15 T cell receptor beta chains below, sequenced in a study of CD8 T cells in Susac syndrome. An amount of RNA that ranged from about 0.45 to 1 ug was reverse transcribed with random hexamers. TCRdb re-called the immunoSEQ multiplex PCR reads with MiXCR, one entry per CDR3 protein. The sample includes some 190,000 distinct CDR3 sequences, about 95% of them seen just once. Specimen: CD4+ T cells from PBMCs. These TCRs come from a human donor in good health.

The chain has TRBV29-1 and TRBJ2-7; D gene uncertain. Germline loops: CDR1 SQVTM, CDR2 ANQGSEA. CDR3 size: 11 residues. The V and J ends lost 4 bases and 6 bases respectively, with 10 bases between them. The CDR3 spells CSVGVLGEQYF. The CDR3 DNA is TGCAGCGTTGGGGTTTTGGGCGAGCAGTACTTC.

CDR3 nucleotide sequence: TGTGCCACCAGTGATTTAGGACTAGCGGGAGGATACAATGAGCAGTTCTTC. Residues: CATSDLGLAGGYNEQFF. The genes are TRBV24-1 and TRBJ2-1; the match to TRBD2 covers 14 bases. V lost 1 base and J lost 4; bases outside the gene matches: 2. Germline CDR1 is KGHDR and CDR2 is SFDVKD. This CDR3 is 17 amino acids long.

The chain employs TRBV20-1 and TRBJ2-5; 8 nucleotides line up with TRBD1. The germline V gene has CDR1 DFQATT and CDR2 SNEGSKA (reference sequence). V was clipped by 1 base and J by 5 bases; unmatched bases: 3. The CDR3 loop spans 13 amino acids. The CDR3 is CSARGTGLETQYF. For the CDR3, the DNA is TGCAGTGCTAGAGGGACAGGGTTGGAGACCCAGTACTTC.

The J gene is TRBJ2-5, the V gene TRBV4-3, with TRBD1 as a possible D gene (5 bases). Trimming cost V 2 bases and J 7 bases, with 11 bases left between them. The germline CDR1 and CDR2 sequences are LGHNA and YSLEER. This CDR3 spans 13 amino acids. In nucleotides, the CDR3 is TGCGCCAGCAGCCAACAGGGAAGTCGGACCCAGTACTTC. This codes for CASSQQGSRTQYF.

This sequence joins TRBV24-1 and TRBJ2-1; D might be TRBD2 (6 bases). Looked up from germline, CDR1 is KGHDR and CDR2 is SFDVKD. This CDR3 contains 16 residues. V dropped 4 bases and J dropped 2 bases, with 14 bases sitting between them. The CDR3 loop reads CATSDSLAAAYNEQFF. CDR3 sequence (DNA): TGTGCCACCAGTGACTCCTTAGCGGCGGCCTACAATGAGCAGTTCTTC.

The rearrangement joins TRBV20-1 to TRBJ1-2; D is unclear. Germline V gives CDR1 DFQATT, CDR2 SNEGSKA (reference sequence). Trimming removed 2 bases from V and 0 bases from J, with 10 bases in between. The CDR3 runs to 14 residues. This chain's CDR3 is CSARLRGANYGYTF. CDR3 nucleotide sequence: TGCAGTGCTAGACTCCGGGGAGCTAACTATGGCTACACCTTC.

This clonotype was picked up one time. The V call is TRBV7-3, the J call TRBJ1-1; maybe TRBD1 (5 bases). V was clipped by 3 bases and J by 1 base, with 12 bases between them. This CDR3 has 15 amino acids. CDR1 is SGHTA and CDR2 is FQGTGA in the germline V gene. The CDR3 loop is CASSLGPPPNTEAFF. For the CDR3, the DNA is TGTGCCAGCAGCTTGGGGCCTCCCCCGAACACTGAAGCTTTCTTT.

V usage is TRBV7-8 and J usage is TRBJ2-2; 7 bases match TRBD2. V was clipped by 2 bases and J by 5 bases; unmatched bases: 2. The length of the CDR3 is 14 residues. Germline assignment: CDR1 SGHVS and CDR2 FQNEAQ. The CDR3 reads CASSLHGGTGELFF. CDR3 in DNA: TGTGCCAGCAGCTTACACGGGGGGACCGGGGAGCTGTTTTTT. Using reference TRBV7-8 and TRBJ2-2 for the parts outside the CDR3, the full variable domain is GAGVSQSPRYKVAKRGQDVALRCDPISGHVSLFWYQQALGQGPEFLTYFQNEAQLDKSGLPSDRFFAERPEGSVSTLKIQRTQQEDSAVYLCASSLHGGTGELFFGEGSRLTVL.

The V gene is TRBV24-1, the J gene TRBJ2-1, with TRBD2 as a possible D gene (6 bases). Germline CDR1 reads KGHDR; CDR2 reads SFDVKD. V shed 5 bases and J shed 10 bases, with 14 bases lying between them. The CDR3 is made up of 13 amino acids. CDR3 DNA sequence: TGTGCCACCAGTGCCCCGGGACTTTGGGAGCAGTTCTTC. This translates into CATSAPGLWEQFF.

V gene TRBV14 combines with J gene TRBJ2-7, with a weak D call TRBD1 (5 bases). The CDR3 spans 13 residues. Trimming took 6 bases from V and 4 from J, leaving 13 bases between them. Germline V lookup: CDR1 SGHDN, CDR2 FVKESK. The CDR3 loop reads CASRQENGYEQYF. DNA for the CDR3: TGTGCCAGCAGACAGGAGAACGGTTACGAGCAGTACTTC.

The chain has TRBV29-1 and TRBJ2-7; either TRBD1 or TRBD2 may supply D (6 bases each). Trimming left V 6 bases short and J 2 bases short, with 17 bases between. CDR1 and CDR2 from the germline V gene are SQVTM and ANQGSEA. CDR3 length: 14 amino acids. The CDR3 nucleotides are TGCAGCGTAGGGGGAGGAACCGGCACCTACGAGCAGTACTTC. Its protein product is CSVGGGTGTYEQYF.

The CDR3 loop reads CSARGPNTEAFF. The CDR3 DNA reads TGCAGCGCCCGGGGTCCGAACACTGAAGCTTTCTTT. The chain is built from TRBV29-1 and TRBJ1-1; D call uncertain. There are 12 residues in the CDR3. Germline V gives CDR1 SQVTM, CDR2 ANQGSEA. V lost 7 bases to trimming and J lost 1 base, with 10 bases between them.

The rearrangement uses TRBV19 and TRBJ1-1, with D maybe TRBD1 (6 bases). The CDR3 loop spans 11 amino acids. Germline V lookup: CDR1 LNHDA, CDR2 SQIVND (reference sequence). Between the trimmed V and J ends, which lost 9 bases and 7 bases, there was a span of 12 bases. The CDR3 reads CAREGQIEAFF. Written as DNA, the CDR3 is TGTGCCAGAGAAGGACAGATTGAAGCTTTCTTT.

The chain combines TRBV30 with TRBJ2-1; tentatively, D is TRBD1 or TRBD2 (7 bases each). The CDR3 sequence is 17 residues long. In germline, CDR1 is GTSNPN, CDR2 SVGIG (reference sequence). The V and J ends lost 2 bases and 2 bases respectively, with 19 bases between them. In nucleotides, the CDR3 is TGTGCCTGGAGTATACCGAGGGGGGGACAGACCTACAATGAGCAGTTCTTC. Protein product: CAWSIPRGGQTYNEQFF. The variable domain in full, with the rest retrieved from reference TRBV30 and TRBJ2-1, is SQTIHQWPATLVQPVGSPLSLECTVEGTSNPNLYWYRQAAGRGLQLLFYSVGIGQISSEVPQNLSASRPQDRQFILSSKKLLLSDSGFYLCAWSIPRGGQTYNEQFFGPGTRLTVL.

The CDR3 loop reads CSVSEDGYTF. As DNA, the CDR3 is TGCAGCGTTTCCGAGGATGGCTACACCTTC. This chain uses TRBV29-1 with TRBJ1-2; no definite D call. CDR1 is SQVTM and CDR2 is ANQGSEA in the germline V gene. V was trimmed by 5 bases and J by 6 bases, leaving 7 bases between them. The CDR3 runs 10 residues.